These 22 T cell receptor beta chains were sequenced from one sample in a study of read filtering for tumor transcriptome and immune sequencing. Molecular barcoded adaptors covering alpha/delta and beta/gamma chains were used on 400 ng RNA. TCRdb re-derived calls from the reads in MiXCR, one entry per CDR3 protein. The sample includes 35,000 to 50,000 distinct CDR3 sequences, less than 20% of them seen just once. Sequenced input: a population of CD138-negative cells sorted from bone marrow. The receptors here all came from a donor at least 40 years old with multiple myeloma.

This clonotype occurred a few times. It may be a read error: a sequence one base away is much more abundant. The V gene is TRBV7-2, the J gene TRBJ1-1, with TRBD1 matching 8 bases. The CDR3 totals 15 residues. Germline CDR1 and CDR2: SGHTA and FQGNSA. With 5 bases clipped from V and 5 bases from J, the junction kept 10 bases outside the gene matches. CDR3 sequence reads: CASSTFLTGDTEAFF. DNA of the CDR3: TGTGCCAGCAGCACCTTCCTGACAGGGGATACTGAAGCTTTCTTT.

On this clonotype: A much larger clonotype is one base distant, so this may be a read error. The chain joins TRBV5-6 to TRBJ1-4; the D gene is possibly TRBD1 (5 bases). The CDR3 is 16 residues long. CDR1 is SGHDT, CDR2 YYEEEE, per germline. The CDR3 loop reads CASSLDRSTTHEKLFF. The CDR3 DNA reads TGTGCCAGCAGCTTGGACAGGTCCACAACTCATGAAAAACTGTTTTTT.

This clonotype occurred many times. The CDR3 protein is CASSYSGVDEQFF. The CDR3 region has the DNA TGTGCCAGCAGTTACTCAGGGGTTGATGAGCAGTTCTTC. The chain is built from TRBV6-5 and TRBJ2-1; possible D gene TRBD1, 5 bases. Looked up from germline, CDR1 is MNHEY and CDR2 is SVGAGI. V was pared by 0 bases and J by 8 bases, with 8 bases between. The CDR3 loop spans 13 amino acids.

This chain joins TRBV6-2 or TRBV6-3 and TRBJ2-1; 8 nucleotides agree with TRBD2. Germline values: CDR1 MNHEY, CDR2 SVGEGT. The CDR3 length is 14 residues. The trim removed 6 bases at V and 3 bases at J, leaving 4 bases unmatched. DNA for the CDR3: TGTGCCAGCAGCGTCACTAGCGGCTACAATGAGCAGTTCTTC. This codes for CASSVTSGYNEQFF.

This clonotype was counted at least ten times. The genes are TRBV3-1 and TRBJ2-7; D is unclear. Trimming cost V 3 bases and J 3 bases, with 9 bases left between them. Germline V gene lookup returns CDR1 LGHDT and CDR2 YNNKEL (reference sequence). The CDR3 is made up of 13 amino acids. The CDR3 reads CASSQGPFYEQYF. The CDR3 DNA sequence: TGTGCCAGCAGCCAGGGTCCCTTCTACGAGCAGTACTTC.

This clonotype was seen repeatedly, ten times or more. CDR3 sequence (DNA): TGTGCCAGCAGCTTAGATACGTGGCAGGTGGCCAATGAGCAGTTCTTC. Its protein product is CASSLDTWQVANEQFF. The rearrangement links TRBV11-3 to TRBJ2-1; D not resolved. CDR1 is SGHNT and CDR2 is YENEEA in the germline V gene. CDR3 length equals 16 residues. V gave up 0 bases and J gave up 6 bases, with 15 bases separating them.

This clonotype has a count of ten or more. This sequence joins TRBV19 and TRBJ2-1, with D perhaps matching TRBD1 or TRBD2 (5 bases each). Germline lookup yields CDR1 LNHDA and CDR2 SQIVND (reference sequence). The V and J ends lost 7 bases and 9 bases respectively, with 10 bases between them. The CDR3 extends over 11 amino acids. The CDR3 spells CASTGTREQFF. CDR3 DNA sequence: TGTGCCAGTACAGGGACCCGTGAGCAGTTCTTC.

This clonotype was recorded at least ten times. The chain couples TRBV10-3 to TRBJ2-6, with a weak D call TRBD2 (5 bases). The CDR3 consists of 15 residues. The germline V and J ends were trimmed by 3 bases and 0 bases, with 6 bases remaining between them. Germline-derived CDR1 and CDR2 are ENHRY and SYGVKD. The CDR3 DNA reads TGTGCCATCAGTGACGGGAACTCTGGGGCCAACGTCCTGACTTTC. Residues: CAISDGNSGANVLTF.

This clonotype was observed a handful of times. Since a much larger clone is just one base distant, this may be a read error. The chain is built from TRBV29-1 and TRBJ1-1; TRBD1 matches at 8 bases. Germline CDR1 reads SQVTM; CDR2 reads ANQGSEA. The CDR3 covers 14 residues. The DNA for the CDR3 is TGCAGCGCCCTCCGGGACAGGATGAACACTGAAGCTCTCTTT. This sequence encodes CSALRDRMNTEALF.

This clonotype was seen ten or more times. The rearrangement joins TRBV7-3 to TRBJ2-2; TRBD1 aligns across 9 bases. CDR1 and CDR2 (germline): SGHTA, FQGTGA. The ends lost 5 bases at V and 4 bases at J; junction bases unmatched: 8. The CDR3 has 16 amino acids. CDR3 sequence (DNA): TGTGCCAGCAGCCGCGGTGACAGGGGGGTCACCGGGGAGCTGTTTTTT. It translates to CASSRGDRGVTGELFF.

This clonotype was seen once. Given a far larger clone just one base away, this is likely a sequencing read error. CDR3 DNA sequence: TGTGCCAGCAGTTCCCGGACGGGGAACACTGCAGCTTTCTTT. It encodes CASSSRTGNTAAFF. The V gene is TRBV27, the J gene TRBJ1-6; no clear D gene. The J call may be incorrect, as the DNA end agrees better with TRBJ1-1. Germline CDR1 is MNHEY and CDR2 is SMNVEV (reference sequence). There are 14 residues in the CDR3.

This clonotype was counted ten times or more. The V and J genes are TRBV12-3 or TRBV12-4 and TRBJ1-1, with a possible D match to TRBD1 (5 bases). V dropped 4 bases and J dropped 0 bases, with 9 bases sitting between them. This CDR3 is 14 amino acids long. For the CDR3, the DNA is TGTGCCAGCAGTTCACAGGTCCTGAACACTGAAGCTTTCTTT. Its protein is CASSSQVLNTEAFF.

This clonotype was found a few times. V is TRBV28 and J is TRBJ2-1; 9 nucleotides agree with TRBD1. The CDR3 spans 17 residues. V was pared by 2 bases and J by 4 bases, with 9 bases of the junction left unmatched. Germline V lookup: CDR1 MDHEN, CDR2 SYDVKM. CDR3 region: CASSLLLQGASYNEQFF. The DNA of the CDR3 is TGTGCCAGCAGTTTACTCCTACAGGGGGCTAGTTACAATGAGCAGTTCTTC.

Remarks on this clonotype: Germline is not matched at one junction end, which may reflect a read error. The V call is TRBV7-9, the J call TRBJ2-5; TRBD1 agrees at 7 bases. This CDR3 region has 15 residues. Germline CDR1 SEHNR, CDR2 FQNEAQ (reference sequence). CDR3 coding DNA: TGTGCCAGAAGCTTAGTCCGGGACAGACAAGAGACCCAGTACTTC. Amino acid sequence: CARSLVRDRQETQYF.

This clonotype was observed at least ten times. The chain employs TRBV5-1 and TRBJ2-3; D possibly matches TRBD1 or TRBD2 (5 bases each). The CDR3 runs to 14 residues. Germline V gene data show CDR1 as SGHRS and CDR2 as YFSETQ. The V gene lost 3 bases and the J gene lost 6 bases, with 14 bases spanning the gap. The CDR3 spells CASSSPPEGDTQYF. The DNA of the CDR3 is TGCGCCAGCAGCTCCCCCCCCGAGGGGGATACGCAGTATTTT.

Worth noting for this clonotype: This may be a read error: a much more frequent sequence differs by one nucleotide. No conserved phenylalanine or tryptophan is present at the end of the CDR3, so a read error is the likely explanation. The chain is built from TRBV27 and TRBJ2-1; TRBD1 agrees at 7 bases. V shed 7 bases and J 5 bases; nucleotides not matched to a gene: 5. The CDR3 has 13 amino acids. Germline CDR1 is MNHEY and CDR2 is SMNVEV (reference sequence). CDR3 loop: CASISTGDNEQFS. CDR3 DNA: TGTGCCAGCATCTCAACAGGGGACAATGAGCAGTTCTCC.

As concerns this clonotype: Just one base apart from a much larger clone, this may be a read error. V is TRBV4-1 and J is TRBJ1-5; the D is unclear. Germline CDR1 is MGHRA and CDR2 is YSYEKL. V lost 1 base to trimming and J lost 2 bases, with 12 bases between them. CDR3 length equals 16 residues. CDR3 nucleotides: TGCGCCAGCAGCCAAGGTAGCGGAATCGGCAATCAGCCCCAGCATTTT. It translates to CASSQGSGIGNQPQHF.

Worth noting for this clonotype: At one of its ends the junction is not consistent with the germline gene, which may arise from a read error. The chain recombines TRBV27 with TRBJ2-7, with D possibly TRBD2 on 6 matching bases. The V gene's germline CDR1 is MNHEY and CDR2 SMNVEV (reference sequence). This CDR3 is 13 amino acids long. DNA for the CDR3: TGCGCCAGCGGGCGGAAACTCAGCTACGAGCAGTACTTC. Residues: CASGRKLSYEQYF.

A remark on this clonotype: Without the conserved terminal phenylalanine or tryptophan, this CDR3 likely stems from a read error. J is TRBJ2-3 and V is TRBV2, with a possible D match to TRBD2 (6 bases). CDR1 is SNHLY, CDR2 FYNNEI, per germline. The germline V and J ends were trimmed by 10 bases and 1 base, with 15 bases remaining between them. There are 14 residues in the CDR3. CDR3 in amino acids: CATRETGGTDTQYL. CDR3 bases: TGTGCCACGCGGGAAACCGGGGGCACAGATACGCAGTATCTT.

This clonotype was observed many times. CDR3: CASSPWRENYEQYF. CDR3 bases: TGTGCCAGCAGTCCCTGGCGGGAGAACTACGAGCAGTACTTC. This chain links TRBV28 with TRBJ2-7; 7 bases match TRBD2. The germline V gene has CDR1 MDHEN and CDR2 SYDVKM. This CDR3 region has 14 residues. The trim removed 5 bases at V and 3 bases at J, leaving 7 bases unmatched.

With respect to this clonotype: A read error is possible here, since a much larger clone lies one base away. Since the CDR3 does not end with the conserved phenylalanine or tryptophan, this likely comes from a read error. This rearrangement joins TRBV20-1 to TRBJ2-7; 9 positions match TRBD1. J lost 7 bases, V lost 6 bases, and 13 bases had no gene match. Germline-derived CDR1 and CDR2 are DFQATT and SNEGSKA (reference sequence). This CDR3 region has 14 residues. For the CDR3, the DNA is TGCAGTGCAACAGGGACAGGGCCTTTAGGGGAGCAGTACTCC. The encoded protein is CSATGTGPLGEQYS.

The sample holds many counts of this clonotype. The J gene is TRBJ2-1, the V gene TRBV3-1, with 7 bases fitting TRBD1. The ends lost 1 base at V and 12 bases at J; junction bases unmatched: 3. The CDR3 extends over 12 amino acids. Germline V gives CDR1 LGHDT, CDR2 YNNKEL (reference sequence). The CDR3 region has the DNA TGTGCCAGCAGCCAAGTACGGGACAGGCAGTTCTTC. Amino acids: CASSQVRDRQFF.